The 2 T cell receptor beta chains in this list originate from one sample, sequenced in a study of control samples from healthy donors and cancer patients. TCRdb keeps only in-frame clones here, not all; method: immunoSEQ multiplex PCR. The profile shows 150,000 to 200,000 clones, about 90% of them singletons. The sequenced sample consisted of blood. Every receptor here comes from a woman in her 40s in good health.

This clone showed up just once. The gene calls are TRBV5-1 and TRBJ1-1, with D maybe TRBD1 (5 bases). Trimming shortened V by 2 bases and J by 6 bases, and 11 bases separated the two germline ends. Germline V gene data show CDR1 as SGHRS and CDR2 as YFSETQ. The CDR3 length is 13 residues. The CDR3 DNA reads TGCGCCAGCAGCTTTAGTCCGGGGGCTGAAGCTTTCTTT. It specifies CASSFSPGAEAFF.

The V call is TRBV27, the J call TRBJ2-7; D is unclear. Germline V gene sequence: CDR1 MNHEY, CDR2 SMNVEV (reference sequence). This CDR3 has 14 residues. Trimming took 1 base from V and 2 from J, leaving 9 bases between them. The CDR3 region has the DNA TGTGCCAGCAGTTTATGGTCTTCGGCCTACGAGCAGTACTTC. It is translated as CASSLWSSAYEQYF.